The 24 T cell receptor beta chains below come from one sample, sequenced in a study of CD8 T cells in ankylosing spondylitis. A single record per CDR3 protein comes from TCRdb applying MiXCR to the 5' RACE reads. The sample carries about 360,000 distinct CDR3 sequences, about 15% recorded once. Sequencing used blood, either unsorted or a sorted T cell fraction (not recorded which). These TCRs come from a male donor with ankylosing spondylitis or in good health (not recorded which).

The sample holds a few counts of this clonotype. The rearrangement joins TRBV10-3 to TRBJ1-1, with a tentative D call TRBD1 (5 bases). The CDR3 covers 13 residues. V lost 0 bases and J lost 6, with 8 bases in between. The germline CDR1 and CDR2 sequences are ENHRY and SYGVKD. DNA of the CDR3: TGTGCCATCAGTGAGTCACCGACAGCTGAAGCTTTCTTT. Translating it yields CAISESPTAEAFF.

In this sample, this clonotype turned up a few times. This chain uses TRBV3-1 with TRBJ2-5; D might be TRBD2 (6 bases). The CDR3 sequence is 16 residues long. V dropped 4 bases and J dropped 1 base, with 16 bases sitting between them. Germline V gives CDR1 LGHDT, CDR2 YNNKEL (reference sequence). For the CDR3, the DNA is TGTGCCAGCAGCCTCTCTATGGGGAGGTCCCAAGAGACCCAGTACTTC. Its protein product is CASSLSMGRSQETQYF.

The rearrangement uses TRBV12-3 or TRBV12-4 and TRBJ1-5; D remains ambiguous. V dropped 6 bases and J dropped 0 bases, with 6 bases sitting between them. This CDR3 spans 13 amino acids. CDR3 sequence reads: CASSYGSNQPQHF. CDR3 sequence (DNA): TGTGCCAGCAGCTACGGTAGCAATCAGCCCCAGCATTTT.

This rearrangement joins TRBV7-9 to TRBJ2-3; D is uncertain. The CDR3 sequence is 11 residues long. Germline loops: CDR1 SEHNR, CDR2 FQNEAQ (reference sequence). V lost 7 bases to trimming and J lost 1 base, with 3 bases between them. In nucleotides, the CDR3 is TGTGCCAGCACCCGCACAGATACGCAGTATTTT. Its translation: CASTRTDTQYF.

The CDR3 nucleotides are TGTGCCAGCAGAGGACACCCTAATGAAAAACTGTTTTTT. It translates to CASRGHPNEKLFF. The chain joins TRBV6-1 to TRBJ1-4; a weak D match, TRBD1 (5 bases). The CDR3 is made up of 13 amino acids. Germline lookup yields CDR1 MNHNS and CDR2 SASEGT. Trimming left V 6 bases short and J 3 bases short, with 8 bases between.

V gene TRBV18 combines with J gene TRBJ1-2; no reliable D call. V lost 3 bases to trimming and J lost 3 bases, with 8 bases between them. Germline assignment: CDR1 KGHSH and CDR2 LQKENI. CDR3 length equals 13 residues. This CDR3 reads CASSPRGDYGYTF. The CDR3 DNA is TGTGCCAGCTCACCCCGCGGGGACTATGGCTACACCTTC.

This clonotype was seen only a few times. The junction departs from the called germline gene at one end, perhaps through a read error. This chain connects TRBV20-1 to TRBJ2-7, with D unresolved. CDR3 size: 13 residues. CDR1 and CDR2 (germline): DFQATT, SNEGSKA (reference sequence). CDR3 DNA: TGCAGTGCTAGCGACGGTCCTTTCTACGGGCAGTACTTC. It specifies CSASDGPFYGQYF.

The chain recombines TRBV20-1 with TRBJ1-1; D is perhaps TRBD1 (6 bases). This CDR3 has 14 amino acids. Germline assignment: CDR1 DFQATT and CDR2 SNEGSKA (reference sequence). Trimming removed 4 bases from V and 2 bases from J, with 14 bases in between. The CDR3 region is CSAKAGGPNTEAFF. CDR3 in DNA: TGCAGTGCTAAGGCCGGGGGGCCTAACACTGAAGCTTTCTTT.

This clonotype appeared a few times. The rearrangement uses TRBV5-1 and TRBJ2-3; unclear D gene. Trimming took off 1 base at V and 5 bases at J, with 11 bases between the two ends. Looked up from germline, CDR1 is SGHRS and CDR2 is YFSETQ. There are 14 residues in the CDR3. In DNA form, the CDR3 reads TGCGCCAGCAGCTTGACAAGCGTCGGAGATACGCAGTATTTT. Protein sequence: CASSLTSVGDTQYF.

This chain joins TRBV6-1 and TRBJ2-6, with D possibly being TRBD1 (6 bases). There are 18 residues in the CDR3. V lost 3 bases and J lost 0, with 15 bases in between. CDR1 and CDR2 from the germline V gene are MNHNS and SASEGT. The CDR3 is CASSEEPWGLSGANVLTF. The CDR3 region has the DNA TGTGCCAGCAGTGAGGAGCCGTGGGGGCTCTCTGGGGCCAACGTCCTGACTTTC.

This clonotype has at least ten counts. The genes are TRBV20-1 and TRBJ2-3, with TRBD2 as a possible D gene (5 bases). Germline CDR1 and CDR2: DFQATT and SNEGSKA (reference sequence). Trimming shortened V by 0 bases and J by 1 base, and 11 bases separated the two germline ends. The CDR3 totals 15 residues. CDR3 amino acids: CSARDLPSRTDTQYF. The CDR3 nucleotides are TGCAGTGCTAGAGATCTTCCTAGCCGCACAGATACGCAGTATTTT.

This clonotype showed up just a few times. This chain joins TRBV5-1 and TRBJ2-3, with D unclear. This CDR3 contains 13 residues. V was cut by 0 bases and J by 13 bases, with 15 bases left in between. CDR1 and CDR2 (germline): SGHRS, YFSETQ. The CDR3 protein is CASSLDSLPPKYF. Written as DNA, the CDR3 is TGCGCCAGCAGCTTGGACAGTCTGCCCCCCAAGTATTTT.

The chain recombines TRBV20-1 with TRBJ1-4; D is undetermined. The CDR3 sequence is 12 residues long. Looked up from germline, CDR1 is DFQATT and CDR2 is SNEGSKA (reference sequence). The V end lost 8 bases, the J end lost 4 bases, and 11 bases lay between the germline ends. CDR3 coding DNA: TGCAGTTCGAGACACCGTAATGAAAAACTGTTTTTT. This sequence encodes CSSRHRNEKLFF.

This clonotype was detected only a few times. The rearrangement uses TRBV12-3 or TRBV12-4 and TRBJ1-1; the match to TRBD1 covers 9 bases. The length of the CDR3 is 16 residues. J was trimmed by 4 bases and V by 7 bases; bases with no gene match: 13. CDR3 sequence reads: CASNYGGTGLATEAFF. The CDR3 region has the DNA TGTGCCAGCAATTACGGGGGGACAGGGTTGGCCACTGAAGCTTTCTTT.

A few counts support this clonotype. The junction departs from the called germline gene at one end, perhaps through a read error. The gene calls are TRBV15 and TRBJ2-7; TRBD2 is a possible D gene (7 bases). CDR1 and CDR2 from the germline V gene are LNHNV and YYDKDF (reference sequence). The CDR3 extends over 15 amino acids. In DNA form, the CDR3 reads TGTGCCACCAGGAGAGGGGGGGACCCCGTGGACGAGCAGTACTTC. Translated, it gives CATRRGGDPVDEQYF.

The chain has TRBV7-2 and TRBJ2-5; D perhaps matches TRBD2 (5 bases). Germline-derived CDR1 and CDR2 are SGHTA and FQGNSA. The ends were cut back, 2 bases at V and 7 bases at J, with 17 bases in the middle. The CDR3 extends over 15 amino acids. CDR3 region: CASSLSGFSVGTQYF. The CDR3 region has the DNA TGTGCCAGCAGCTTATCCGGGTTTAGCGTAGGGACCCAGTACTTC.

The rearrangement uses TRBV12-3 or TRBV12-4 and TRBJ2-1; D gene ambiguous. The CDR3 has 13 amino acids. Trimming removed 3 bases from V and 8 bases from J, with 11 bases in between. The CDR3 region is CASSFFSFHEQFF. The CDR3 nucleotides are TGTGCCAGCAGTTTTTTCAGCTTCCATGAGCAGTTCTTC.

A few counts support this clonotype. The chain employs TRBV11-2 and TRBJ1-2; D may be TRBD1 (6 bases). Germline V gives CDR1 SGHAT, CDR2 FQNNGV. Trimming removed 1 base at V and 8 bases at J, with 14 bases between. The CDR3 extends over 14 amino acids. The DNA of the CDR3 is TGTGCCAGCAGCTTAGTCCGGGGGCTATCGGGCTACACCTTC. It specifies CASSLVRGLSGYTF. The complete variable domain, with remaining parts taken from reference TRBV11-2 and TRBJ1-2, reads EAGVAQSPRYKIIEKRQSVAFWCNPISGHATLYWYQQILGQGPKLLIQFQNNGVVDDSQLPKDRFSAERLKGVDSTLKIQPAKLEDSAVYLCASSLVRGLSGYTFGSGTRLTVV.

This clonotype came up a few times. The J gene is TRBJ1-5, the V gene TRBV20-1; weak D call: TRBD1 (6 bases). The CDR3 has 13 amino acids. The V gene's germline CDR1 is DFQATT and CDR2 SNEGSKA (reference sequence). The germline V and J ends were trimmed by 6 bases and 3 bases, with 12 bases remaining between them. The CDR3 sequence is CSALGGNNQPQHF. The CDR3 DNA sequence: TGCAGTGCCCTAGGGGGGAACAATCAGCCCCAGCATTTT.

The rearrangement joins TRBV5-1 to TRBJ2-5; possibly TRBD2 for D (5 bases). Germline CDR1 reads SGHRS; CDR2 reads YFSETQ. V lost 0 bases to trimming and J lost 2 bases, with 8 bases between them. The CDR3 extends over 14 amino acids. CDR3 sequence (DNA): TGCGCCAGCAGCTTGGGGAGGCAACAAGAGACCCAGTACTTC. Translation gives CASSLGRQQETQYF.

Ten or more counts support this clonotype. This sequence joins TRBV7-2 and TRBJ1-2; the D is unclear. The CDR3 runs to 11 residues. Germline V CDR1 and CDR2: SGHTA, FQGNSA. The V and J ends lost 0 bases and 10 bases respectively, with 6 bases between them. The CDR3 DNA sequence: TGTGCCAGCAGCTTAGCCCCCTTCTACACCTTC. Translated, it gives CASSLAPFYTF.

The rearrangement uses TRBV6-4 and TRBJ2-2, with 12 bases lining up with TRBD2. In germline, CDR1 is MRHNA, CDR2 SNTAGT. Trimming cost V 6 bases and J 3 bases; bases outside gene matches: 8. The CDR3 is 17 residues long. The CDR3 DNA sequence: TGTGCCAGCAGACCTACTAGCGGGAGGCTCCACACCGGGGAGCTGTTTTTT. Translation: CASRPTSGRLHTGELFF.

J is TRBJ2-3 and V is TRBV12-3 or TRBV12-4; 8 bases line up with TRBD2. After removal of 1 base from V and 1 base from J, the junction contained 7 bases not matched to a gene. This CDR3 region has 17 residues. CDR3 DNA sequence: TGTGCCAGCAGTTTAGGGGGAACGGGAGGGCGCACAGATACGCAGTATTTT. Residues: CASSLGGTGGRTDTQYF.

This clonotype was picked up a small number of times. The chain carries TRBV10-3 and TRBJ1-5; no reliable D call. V was pared by 8 bases and J by 0 bases, with 8 bases between. The CDR3 has 13 amino acids. Germline CDR1 ENHRY, CDR2 SYGVKD. CDR3 DNA: TGTGCCATCCGGGCTGATAGCAATCAGCCCCAGCATTTT. Its translation: CAIRADSNQPQHF.